This T cell receptor (beta chain) was retrieved from a study of regulatory T cells in long-lasting Graves disease. Study-level points and caveats: Persistent disease exhibited a predilection for TRBV28, TRBJ1-2 and TRBJ2-5.

The time point is: newly diagnosed GD, antithyroid drugs for less than 3 months. The TCR library was made from RNA extracted from PBMCs. CDR3-region Arm-PCR and iRepertoire HTBI primers produced the TCR beta libraries. A single record per CDR3 protein comes from TCRdb applying MiXCR to the multiplex PCR reads. Among 400,000 to 550,000 distinct CDR3 sequences listed, 15% to 20% were seen once. The CDR3 length is 22 residues. CDR1 and CDR2 from the germline V gene are MGHRA and YSYEKL. The trim removed 4 bases at V and 2 bases at J, leaving 20 bases unmatched. This clonotype was recorded a few times. Its antigen remains unknown. A further study also used this sample, focusing on T cells in Graves' hyperthyroidism and ophthalmopathy. Per that study: Diagnosing involved the use of clinical symptoms, serum thyroxine and TRAb, thyroid ultrasound and orbital computed tomography. HTBI primers were employed in a first-round RT-PCR of the TCR CDR3. The majority of expanded thyroid clonotypes above 0.001 also appeared in blood.

The TCR was taken from a woman aged 18-35 years with Graves disease. The chain links TRBV4-1 to TRBJ2-3, with TRBD2 matching over 14 bases. Sequencing used peripheral blood mononuclear cells (PBMCs), obtained at new diagnosis, from a patient treated with antithyroid drugs. The CDR3 is CASSLIPSTSGRARGVTDTQYF. The CDR3 DNA reads as TGCGCCAGCAGCCTTATCCCCTCGACTAGCGGGAGGGCCCGAGGGGTCACAGATACGCAGTATTTT.